This is a list of T cell receptor beta chains from one sample in a study of PD-L1 blockade in urothelial cancer. Method: immunoSEQ multiplex PCR; TCRdb's copy keeps in-frame clones and lacks some. The sample lists 90,000 to 130,000 clones; more than 85% were seen once. This specimen was PBMCs, taken around atezolizumab (anti-PD-L1) treatment. These receptors all stem from a man in his 60s with urothelial cancer. The CDR3 runs from the conserved cysteine through the conserved F or W. The order of the fields is V gene, CDR3 protein.

V gene: TRBV11-1
CDR3 protein: CASSLARAGGGNEQFF

V gene: TRBV30
CDR3 protein: CAWGAGTSGGETQYF

V gene: TRBV7-2
CDR3 protein: CASSFGTRTDTQYF

V gene: TRBV7-3
CDR3 protein: CASSLGTGNTGELFF

V gene: TRBV9
CDR3 protein: CASSRMPQRSGANVLTF

V gene: TRBV4-2
CDR3 protein: CASALTGGEETQYF

V gene: TRBV28
CDR3 protein: CASSKHGEHTEAFF

V gene: TRBV5-1
CDR3 protein: CASSPGGVNYGYTF

V gene: TRBV5-1
CDR3 protein: CASSPGGSSYNEQFF

V gene: TRBV7-2
CDR3 protein: CASRNGLVGEQFF

V gene: TRBV9
CDR3 protein: CASSVASSGGAETQYF